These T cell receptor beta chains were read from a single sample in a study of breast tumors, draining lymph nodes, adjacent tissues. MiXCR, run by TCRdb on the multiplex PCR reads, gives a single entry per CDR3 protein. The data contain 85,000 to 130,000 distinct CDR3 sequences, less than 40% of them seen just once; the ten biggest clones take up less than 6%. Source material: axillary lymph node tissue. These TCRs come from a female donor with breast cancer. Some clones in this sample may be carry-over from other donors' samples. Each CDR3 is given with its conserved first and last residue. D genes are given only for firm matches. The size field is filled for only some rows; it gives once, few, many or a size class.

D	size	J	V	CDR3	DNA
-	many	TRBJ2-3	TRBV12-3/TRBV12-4	CASSQDSRGTDTQYF	TGTGCCAGCAGCCAGGACAGTAGGGGAACAGATACGCAGTATTTT
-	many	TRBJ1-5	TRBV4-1	CASSQDSKEGYGNQPQHF	TGCGCCAGCAGCCAAGATAGTAAAGAAGGTTATGGCAATCAGCCCCAGCATTTT
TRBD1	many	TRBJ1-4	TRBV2	CASRTDRATNEKLFF	TGTGCCAGCAGGACGGACAGGGCAACTAATGAAAAACTGTTTTTT
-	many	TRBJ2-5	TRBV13	CASSLPGGQETQYF	TGTGCCAGCAGCCTGCCCGGGGGCCAAGAGACCCAGTACTTC
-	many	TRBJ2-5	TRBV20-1	CSARASAETQYF	TGCAGTGCTAGAGCCTCGGCAGAGACCCAGTACTTC
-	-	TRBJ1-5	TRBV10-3	CAISELSNQPQHF	TGTGCCATCAGTGAACTTAGCAATCAGCCCCAGCATTTT
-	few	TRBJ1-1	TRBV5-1	CASSFGVDTEAFF	TGCGCCAGCAGCTTTGGAGTAGACACTGAAGCTTTCTTT
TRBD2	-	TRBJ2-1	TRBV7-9	CASSLVVRLAGGTDEQFF	TGTGCCAGCAGCTTAGTAGTCCGACTAGCGGGGGGAACAGATGAGCAGTTCTTC
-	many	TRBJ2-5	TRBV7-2	CASSHQETQYF	TGTGCCAGCAGCCATCAAGAGACCCAGTACTTC
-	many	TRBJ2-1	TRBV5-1	CASSLAGRVPYNEQFF	TGCGCCAGCAGCTTGGCAGGCAGGGTCCCCTACAATGAGCAGTTCTTC
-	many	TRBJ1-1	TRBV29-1	CSVAVIMSEAFF	TGCAGCGTTGCGGTTATTATGTCTGAAGCTTTCTTT
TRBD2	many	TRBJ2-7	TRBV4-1	CASSQLSGSSYEQYF	TGCGCCAGCAGCCAGCTTAGCGGGAGCTCCTACGAGCAGTACTTC
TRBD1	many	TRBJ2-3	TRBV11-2	CASSLVGTVTSTDTQYF	TGTGCCAGCAGCTTAGTAGGGACAGTGACTAGCACAGATACGCAGTATTTT
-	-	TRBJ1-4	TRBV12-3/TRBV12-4	CASSFRAVGEKLFF	TGTGCCAGCAGTTTCCGAGCGGTGGGTGAAAAACTGTTTTTT
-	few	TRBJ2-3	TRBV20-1	CSARAFVAGAEDTQYF	TGCAGTGCTAGGGCCTTCGTGGCGGGGGCGGAAGATACGCAGTATTTT
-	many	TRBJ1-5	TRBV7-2	CASSPGPSNQPQHF	TGTGCCAGCAGTCCAGGGCCCAGCAATCAGCCCCAGCATTTT
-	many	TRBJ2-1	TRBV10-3	CAISGEVGGEQFF	TGTGCCATCAGTGGAGAGGTGGGAGGTGAGCAGTTCTTC
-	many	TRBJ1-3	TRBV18	CASSPLRGLEGTIYF	TGTGCCAGCTCACCACTGAGAGGTCTGGAAGGCACCATATATTTT
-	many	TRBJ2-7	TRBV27	CASSFGLRSYEQYF	TGTGCCAGCAGTTTTGGGTTGAGATCCTACGAGCAGTACTTC
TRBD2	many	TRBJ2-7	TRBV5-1	CASSPGLAGTYEQYF	TGCGCCAGCAGCCCGGGACTAGCGGGAACCTACGAGCAGTACTTC
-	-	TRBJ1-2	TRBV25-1	CASTGFDYGYTF	TGTGCCAGCACGGGATTTGACTATGGCTACACCTTC
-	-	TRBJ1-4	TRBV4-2	CASSLGTSGRGNEKLFF	TGTGCCAGCAGCCTTGGGACTAGCGGGAGAGGCAATGAAAAACTGTTTTTT
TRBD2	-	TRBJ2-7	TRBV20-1	CSAIRTSGRQGYEQYF	TGCAGTGCCATTCGGACTAGCGGGAGGCAGGGCTACGAGCAGTACTTC
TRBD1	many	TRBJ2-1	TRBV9	CASSVLRDRGNEQFF	TGTGCCAGCAGCGTTCTCCGGGACAGGGGCAATGAGCAGTTCTTC
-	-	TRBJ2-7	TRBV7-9	CAHSQTEGYDEQYF	TGTGCCCACAGCCAAACCGAGGGGTACGACGAGCAGTACTTC
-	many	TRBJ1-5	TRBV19	CASSIDRSQPQHF	TGTGCCAGTAGTATTGACAGAAGTCAGCCCCAGCATTTT
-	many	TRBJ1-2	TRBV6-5	CASSHGLDGNYGYTF	TGTGCCAGCAGTCACGGCTTGGACGGTAACTATGGCTACACCTTC
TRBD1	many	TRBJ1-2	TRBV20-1	CSAGAWTGGGYTF	TGCAGTGCTGGCGCCTGGACAGGCGGCGGCTACACCTTC
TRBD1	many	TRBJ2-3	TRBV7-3	CASSLTGTGGTDTQYF	TGTGCCAGCAGCTTAACGGGGACAGGGGGCACAGATACGCAGTATTTT
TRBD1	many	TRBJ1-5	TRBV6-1	CASSDRDRDVQPQHF	TGTGCCAGCAGTGATAGGGACAGGGACGTCCAGCCCCAGCATTTT
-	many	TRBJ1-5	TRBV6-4	CASSPDGGNQPQHF	TGTGCCAGCAGCCCCGACGGTGGAAATCAGCCCCAGCATTTT
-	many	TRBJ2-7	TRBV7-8	CASKRSDYEQYF	TGTGCCAGCAAGCGTTCGGACTACGAGCAGTACTTC
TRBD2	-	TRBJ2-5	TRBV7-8	CASSLRRAGGETQYF	TGTGCCAGCAGCCTTAGAAGAGCGGGAGGAGAGACCCAGTACTTC
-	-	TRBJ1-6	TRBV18	CASSPDVGSSPLHF	TGTGCCAGCTCACCGGATGTAGGGAGTTCACCCCTCCACTTT
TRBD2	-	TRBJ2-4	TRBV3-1	CASSQVGSSGLDKNIQYF	TGTGCCAGCAGCCAAGTTGGGTCTAGCGGGCTTGACAAAAACATTCAGTACTTC
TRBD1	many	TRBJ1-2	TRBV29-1	CSAPGTGVGYTF	TGCAGCGCCCCCGGGACAGGGGTAGGCTACACCTTC